This TCR beta chain was identified during a study of CD8+ T cells in alopecia areata. Documented treatment: oral pan-JAK inhibitor, 5-10 mg twice daily. Trimming cost V 0 bases and J 11 bases, with 9 bases left between them. This CDR3 has 12 amino acids. CDR1 and CDR2 from the germline V gene are SGHRS and YFSETQ. Sequencing relied on a cDNA template that was reverse transcribed from extracted RNA. Some clones are missing from TCRdb's copy, which holds only in-frame ones; the method was immunoSEQ multiplex PCR. The table includes hundreds of thousands of clones, approximately 72% detected once. This sequence originates from a human donor with alopecia areata. The sequencing here drew on CD4+ T cells sorted from blood, taken at roughly week 45, from a patient treated with tofacitinib. V gene TRBV5-1 combines with J gene TRBJ2-1, with D unresolved. The CDR3 coding sequence is TGCGCCAGCAGCTTGGCGGAATCGAAGCAGTTCTTC. This gives the protein CASSLAESKQFF.